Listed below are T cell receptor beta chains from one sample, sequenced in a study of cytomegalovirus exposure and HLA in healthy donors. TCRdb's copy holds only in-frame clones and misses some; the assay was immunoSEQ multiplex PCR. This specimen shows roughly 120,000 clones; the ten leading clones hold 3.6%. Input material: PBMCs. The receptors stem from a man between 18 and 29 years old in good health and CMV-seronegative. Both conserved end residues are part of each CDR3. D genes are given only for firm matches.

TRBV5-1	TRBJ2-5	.	CASSLSVQETQYF	TGCGCCAGCAGCTTGTCAGTACAAGAGACCCAGTACTTC
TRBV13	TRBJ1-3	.	CASSSRFSGNTIYF	TGTGCCAGCAGCTCCCGGTTCTCTGGAAACACCATATATTTT
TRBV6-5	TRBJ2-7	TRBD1	CASSYSPGGHEQYF	TGTGCCAGCAGTTACTCGCCAGGGGGCCACGAGCAGTACTTC
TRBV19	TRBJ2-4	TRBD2	CASSIPGTSASKNIQYF	TGTGCCAGTAGTATACCTGGGACTAGCGCCTCCAAAAACATTCAGTACTTC
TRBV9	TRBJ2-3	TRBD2	CASSASGRLDTQYF	TGTGCCAGCAGCGCTAGCGGGAGACTTGATACGCAGTATTTT
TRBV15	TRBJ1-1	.	CATSTLLGRGSTEAFF	TGTGCCACCAGCACCCTACTCGGACGGGGGAGCACTGAAGCTTTCTTT
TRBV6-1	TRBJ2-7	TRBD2	CASTAGGGPGYEQYF	TGTGCCAGCACCGCGGGGGGAGGGCCTGGCTACGAGCAGTACTTC
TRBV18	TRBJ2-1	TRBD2	CASAGTSVNEQFF	TGTGCCAGCGCCGGGACTAGCGTCAATGAGCAGTTCTTC
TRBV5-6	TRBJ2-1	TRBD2	CASSLPIAGASYNEQFF	TGTGCCAGCAGCCTCCCAATAGCGGGGGCATCCTACAATGAGCAGTTCTTC
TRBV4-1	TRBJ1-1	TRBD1	CASSPRQGLGTEAFF	TGCGCCAGCAGCCCCCGACAGGGGTTGGGCACTGAAGCTTTCTTT
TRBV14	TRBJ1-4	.	CASSQGFTGPNEKLFF	TGTGCCAGCAGCCAAGGATTCACAGGGCCCAATGAAAAACTGTTTTTT
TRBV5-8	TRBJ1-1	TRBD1	CASSQGAHWNTEAFF	TGTGCCAGCAGCCAGGGGGCCCACTGGAACACTGAAGCTTTCTTT
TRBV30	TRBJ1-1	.	CAWRPRGNTEAFF	TGTGCCTGGAGACCCAGGGGGAACACTGAAGCTTTCTTT
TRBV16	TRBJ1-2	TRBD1	CASSLSRTGDRGYTF	TGTGCCAGCAGCCTAAGCCGGACAGGGGATCGTGGCTACACCTTC
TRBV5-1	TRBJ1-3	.	CASSSGNSGNTIYF	TGCGCCAGCAGCTCGGGGAACTCTGGAAACACCATATATTTT
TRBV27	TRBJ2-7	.	CASSFLSSYEQYF	TGTGCCAGCAGTTTCCTGAGCTCCTACGAGCAGTACTTC
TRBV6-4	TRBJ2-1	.	CASSDSDNNEQFF	TGTGCCAGCAGTGACTCGGACAACAATGAGCAGTTCTTC
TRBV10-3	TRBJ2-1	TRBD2	CAISPPVLAGGLKSGNEQFF	TGTGCCATCAGTCCCCCCGTGTTAGCGGGAGGGCTCAAGTCGGGGAATGAGCAGTTCTTC
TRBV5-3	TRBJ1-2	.	CARSLAPGGGYTF	TGTGCCAGAAGCTTGGCCCCTGGGGGCGGCTACACCTTC
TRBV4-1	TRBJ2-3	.	CASSDIPADTQYF	TGCGCCAGCAGCGACATCCCGGCAGATACGCAGTATTTT
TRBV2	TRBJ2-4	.	CASSSNPAGALKNIQYF	TGTGCCAGCTCGTCAAATCCGGCGGGGGCTTTAAAAAACATTCAGTACTTC
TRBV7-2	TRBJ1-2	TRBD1	CASSFTGTGRPGYTF	TGTGCCAGCAGCTTTACCGGGACAGGGCGTCCTGGCTACACCTTC
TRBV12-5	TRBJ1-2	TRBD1	CASGPDRDLLGYTF	TGTGCTAGTGGCCCTGACAGGGATCTGCTTGGCTACACCTTC
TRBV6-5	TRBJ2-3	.	CASRSTATDTQYF	TGTGCCAGCAGATCAACAGCCACAGATACGCAGTATTTT
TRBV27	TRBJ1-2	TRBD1	CASSFRGQKYGYTF	TGTGCCAGCAGTTTCCGGGGACAGAAGTATGGCTACACCTTC
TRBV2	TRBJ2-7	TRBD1	CASSRDRYEQYF	TGTGCCAGCAGTCGGGACAGATACGAGCAGTACTTC
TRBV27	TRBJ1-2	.	CASSPSRGGSNYGYTF	TGTGCCAGCAGCCCCAGCCGTGGGGGCTCTAACTATGGCTACACCTTC
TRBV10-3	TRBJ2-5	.	CAISGVGETQYF	TGTGCCATCAGTGGTGTCGGGGAGACCCAGTACTTC
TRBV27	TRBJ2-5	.	CASSPGGLRETQYF	TGTGCCAGCAGTCCCGGGGGTCTACGGGAGACCCAGTACTTC
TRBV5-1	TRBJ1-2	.	CASSLDRDGYTF	TGCGCCAGCAGCTTGGATCGGGATGGCTACACCTTC
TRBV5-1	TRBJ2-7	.	CASSTPEGYEQYF	TGCGCCAGCAGCACTCCCGAGGGCTACGAGCAGTACTTC
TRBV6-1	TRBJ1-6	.	CASSERRDSPLHF	TGTGCCAGCAGTGAACGGCGGGATTCACCCCTCCACTTT
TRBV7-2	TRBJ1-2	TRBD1	CASSLVGTETANYGYTF	TGTGCCAGCAGCTTAGTCGGGACAGAAACCGCTAACTATGGCTACACCTTC
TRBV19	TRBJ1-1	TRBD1	CASSIIAGGAPAEAFF	TGTGCCAGTAGTATAATTGCAGGGGGCGCCCCGGCTGAAGCTTTCTTT
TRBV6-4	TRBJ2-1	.	CASSDRGFDNEQFF	TGTGCCAGCAGTGATAGGGGGTTCGACAATGAGCAGTTCTTC
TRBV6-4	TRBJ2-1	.	CASSDGSYNEQFF	TGTGCCAGCAGTGACGGGAGCTACAATGAGCAGTTCTTC
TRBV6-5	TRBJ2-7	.	CASSYGQNYEQYF	TGTGCCAGCAGTTATGGACAGAACTACGAGCAGTACTTC
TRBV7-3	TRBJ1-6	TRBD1	CASSERAQGARSPLHF	TGTGCCAGCAGCGAAAGGGCCCAGGGGGCCCGGTCACCCCTCCACTTT